The source of this TCR beta chain is a study of PD-1 blockade in classical Hodgkin lymphoma. The CDR3 runs 14 residues. V lost 0 bases to trimming and J lost 7 bases, with 9 bases between them. Germline loops: CDR1 SEHNR, CDR2 FQNEAQ (reference sequence). After autologous stem cell transplantation all patients relapsed, and prior brentuximab vedotin exposure differed between cohorts. Researchers used magnetic negative selection to pull out pure CD4+ T cells from thawed PBMCs. Libraries were prepared by immunoSEQ multiplex PCR; TCRdb keeps only in-frame clonotypes and omits some of them. Here the sample spans tens of thousands of clones, 84% being singletons.

This clonotype originated in a human donor with classical Hodgkin lymphoma. The gene calls are TRBV7-9 and TRBJ1-4, with D unresolved. The input for sequencing was CD4+ T cells from blood, taken at baseline. The CDR3 DNA is TGTGCCAGCAGCTTAGCAGGGATTGGTGAAAAACTGTTTTTT. It is translated as CASSLAGIGEKLFF.